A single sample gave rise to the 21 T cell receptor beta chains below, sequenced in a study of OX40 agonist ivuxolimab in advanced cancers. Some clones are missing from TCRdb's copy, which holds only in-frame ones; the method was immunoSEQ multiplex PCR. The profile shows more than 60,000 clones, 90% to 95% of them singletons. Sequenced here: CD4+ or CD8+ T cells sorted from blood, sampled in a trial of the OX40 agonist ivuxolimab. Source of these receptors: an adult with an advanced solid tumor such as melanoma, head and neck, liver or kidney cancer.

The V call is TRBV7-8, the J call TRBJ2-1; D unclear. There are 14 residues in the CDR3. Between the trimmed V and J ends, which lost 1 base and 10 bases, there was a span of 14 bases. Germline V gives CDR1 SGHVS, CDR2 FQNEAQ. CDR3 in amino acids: CASSLGPSLLEQFF. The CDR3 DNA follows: TGTGCCAGCAGCTTAGGACCCTCACTCTTGGAGCAGTTCTTC.

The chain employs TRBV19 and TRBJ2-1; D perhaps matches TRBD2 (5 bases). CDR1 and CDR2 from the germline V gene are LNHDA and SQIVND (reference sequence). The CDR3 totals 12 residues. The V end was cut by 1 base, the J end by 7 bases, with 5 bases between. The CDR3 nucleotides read TGTGCCAGTAGTATAGGACTAAATGAGCAGTTCTTC. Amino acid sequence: CASSIGLNEQFF.

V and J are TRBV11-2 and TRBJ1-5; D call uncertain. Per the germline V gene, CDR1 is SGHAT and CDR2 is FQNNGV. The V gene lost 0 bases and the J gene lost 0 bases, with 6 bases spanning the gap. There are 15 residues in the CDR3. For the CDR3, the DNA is TGTGCCAGCAGCTTAGAAGGTTATAGCAATCAGCCCCAGCATTTT. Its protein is CASSLEGYSNQPQHF.

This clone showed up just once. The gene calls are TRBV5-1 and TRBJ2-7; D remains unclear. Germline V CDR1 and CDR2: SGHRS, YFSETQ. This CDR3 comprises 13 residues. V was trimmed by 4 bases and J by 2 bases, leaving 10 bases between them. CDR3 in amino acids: CASSGDMAYEQYF. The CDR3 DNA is TGCGCCAGCAGCGGGGATATGGCCTACGAGCAGTACTTC. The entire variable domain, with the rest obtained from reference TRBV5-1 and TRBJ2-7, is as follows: KAGVTQTPRYLIKTRGQQVTLSCSPISGHRSVSWYQQTPGQGLQFLFEYFSETQRNKGNFPGRFSGRQFSNSRSEMNVSTLELGDSALYLCASSGDMAYEQYFGPGTRLTVT.

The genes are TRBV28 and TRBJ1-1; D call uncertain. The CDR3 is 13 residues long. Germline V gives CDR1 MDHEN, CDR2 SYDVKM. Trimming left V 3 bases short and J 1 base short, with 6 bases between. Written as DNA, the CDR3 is TGTGCCAGCAGTTTGGGGAGGAACACTGAAGCTTTCTTT. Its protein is CASSLGRNTEAFF. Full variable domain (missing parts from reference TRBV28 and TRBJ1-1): DVKVTQSSRYLVKRTGEKVFLECVQDMDHENMFWYRQDPGLGLRLIYFSYDVKMKEKGDIPEGYSVSREKKERFSLILESASTNQTSMYLCASSLGRNTEAFFGQGTRLTVV.

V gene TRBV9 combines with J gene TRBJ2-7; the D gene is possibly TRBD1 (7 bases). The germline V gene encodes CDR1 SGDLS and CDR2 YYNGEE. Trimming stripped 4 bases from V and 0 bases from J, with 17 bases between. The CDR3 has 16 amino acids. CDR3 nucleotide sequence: TGTGCCAGCAGCCTAACCGGCGGGACAGACTCCTACGAGCAGTACTTC. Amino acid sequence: CASSLTGGTDSYEQYF. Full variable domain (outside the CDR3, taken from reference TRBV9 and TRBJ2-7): DSGVTQTPKHLITATGQRVTLRCSPRSGDLSVYWYQQSLDQGLQFLIQYYNGEERAKGNILERFSAQQFPDLHSELNLSSLELGDSALYFCASSLTGGTDSYEQYFGPGTRLTVT.

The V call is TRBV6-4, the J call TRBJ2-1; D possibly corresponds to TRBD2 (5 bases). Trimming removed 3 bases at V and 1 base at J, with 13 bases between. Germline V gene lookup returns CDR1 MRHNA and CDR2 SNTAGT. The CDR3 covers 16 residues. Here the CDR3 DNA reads TGTGCCAGCAGTGAATTTGGGAGCCGTTCCTACAATGAGCAGTTCTTC. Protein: CASSEFGSRSYNEQFF.

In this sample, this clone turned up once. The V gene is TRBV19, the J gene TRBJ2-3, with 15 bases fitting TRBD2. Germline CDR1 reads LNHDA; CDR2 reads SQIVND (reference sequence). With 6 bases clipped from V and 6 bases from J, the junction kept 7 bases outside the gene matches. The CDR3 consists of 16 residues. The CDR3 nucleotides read TGTGCCAGTAGGACCAGGACTAGCGGGAGGGGGGATACGCAGTATTTT. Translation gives CASRTRTSGRGDTQYF.

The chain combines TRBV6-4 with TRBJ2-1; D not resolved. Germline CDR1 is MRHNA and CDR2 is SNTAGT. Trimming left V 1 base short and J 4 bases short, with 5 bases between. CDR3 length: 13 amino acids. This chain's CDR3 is CASSDFPYNEQFF. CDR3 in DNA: TGTGCCAGCAGTGACTTCCCATACAATGAGCAGTTCTTC.

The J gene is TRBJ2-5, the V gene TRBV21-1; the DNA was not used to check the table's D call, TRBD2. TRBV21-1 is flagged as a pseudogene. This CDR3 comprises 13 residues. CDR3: CASSKRGCGTQYF. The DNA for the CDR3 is TGTGCCAGCAGCAAGCGAGGGTGTGGGACCCAGTACTTC.

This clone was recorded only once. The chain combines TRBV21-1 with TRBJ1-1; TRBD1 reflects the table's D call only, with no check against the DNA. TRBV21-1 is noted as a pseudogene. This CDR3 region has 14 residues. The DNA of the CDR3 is TGTGCCAGAGGGCCCGGACAGACGAACACTGAAGCTTTCTTT. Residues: CARGPGQTNTEAFF.

The CDR3 region is CATAGVSYNEQFF. CDR3 nucleotide sequence: TGTGCCACCGCGGGGGTGTCCTACAATGAGCAGTTCTTC. This chain links TRBV28 with TRBJ2-1, with TRBD2 identical over 7 bases. This CDR3 has 13 amino acids. Per the germline V gene, CDR1 is MDHEN and CDR2 is SYDVKM. V lost 10 bases to trimming and J lost 1 base; unmatched junction nucleotides: 4.

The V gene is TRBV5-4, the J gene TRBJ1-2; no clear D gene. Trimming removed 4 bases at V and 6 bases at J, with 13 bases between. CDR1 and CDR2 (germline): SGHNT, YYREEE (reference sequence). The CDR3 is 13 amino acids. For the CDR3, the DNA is TGTGCCAGCAGCCCAACTGACGAGAATGGCTACACCTTC. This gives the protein CASSPTDENGYTF. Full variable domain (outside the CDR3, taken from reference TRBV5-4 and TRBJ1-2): ETGVTQSPTHLIKTRGQQVTLRCSSQSGHNTVSWYQQALGQGPQFIFQYYREEENGRGNFPPRFSGLQFPNYSSELNVNALELDDSALYLCASSPTDENGYTFGSGTRLTVV.

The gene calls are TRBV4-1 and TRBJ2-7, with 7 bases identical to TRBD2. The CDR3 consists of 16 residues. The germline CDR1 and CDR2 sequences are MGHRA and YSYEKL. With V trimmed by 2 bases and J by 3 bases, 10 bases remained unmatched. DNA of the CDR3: TGCGCCAGCAGCCAAAGATGGGGGGGACTCGACTACGAGCAGTACTTC. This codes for CASSQRWGGLDYEQYF.

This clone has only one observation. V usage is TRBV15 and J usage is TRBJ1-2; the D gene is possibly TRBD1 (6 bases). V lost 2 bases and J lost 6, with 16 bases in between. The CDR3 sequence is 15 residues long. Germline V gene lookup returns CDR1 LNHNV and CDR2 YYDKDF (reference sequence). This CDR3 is CATSRFRGGPDGYTF. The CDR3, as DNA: TGTGCCACCAGCAGATTTCGGGGGGGCCCGGATGGCTACACCTTC.

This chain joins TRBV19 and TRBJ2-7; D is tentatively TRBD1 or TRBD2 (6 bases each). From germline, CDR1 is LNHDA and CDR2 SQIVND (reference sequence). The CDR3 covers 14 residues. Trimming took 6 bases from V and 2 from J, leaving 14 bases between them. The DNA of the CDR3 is TGTGCCAGTAGCCTAGGGGGGAATACCTACGAGCAGTACTTC. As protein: CASSLGGNTYEQYF. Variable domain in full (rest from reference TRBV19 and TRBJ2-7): DGGITQSPKYLFRKEGQNVTLSCEQNLNHDAMYWYRQDPGQGLRLIYYSQIVNDFQKGDIAEGYSVSREKKESFPLTVTSAQKNPTAFYLCASSLGGNTYEQYFGPGTRLTVT.

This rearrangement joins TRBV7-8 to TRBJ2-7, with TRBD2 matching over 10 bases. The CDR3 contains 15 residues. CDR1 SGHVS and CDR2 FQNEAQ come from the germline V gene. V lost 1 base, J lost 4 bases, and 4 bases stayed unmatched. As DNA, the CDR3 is TGTGCCAGCAGCTTAGTGGCTAGCGGGAGATACGAGCAGTACTTC. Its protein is CASSLVASGRYEQYF.

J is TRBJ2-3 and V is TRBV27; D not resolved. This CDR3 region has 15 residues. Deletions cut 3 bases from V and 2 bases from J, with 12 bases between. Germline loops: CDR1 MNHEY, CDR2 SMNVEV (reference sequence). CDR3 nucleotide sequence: TGTGCCAGCAGTTTGGGTACTCGTCCCACAGATACGCAGTATTTT. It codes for CASSLGTRPTDTQYF.

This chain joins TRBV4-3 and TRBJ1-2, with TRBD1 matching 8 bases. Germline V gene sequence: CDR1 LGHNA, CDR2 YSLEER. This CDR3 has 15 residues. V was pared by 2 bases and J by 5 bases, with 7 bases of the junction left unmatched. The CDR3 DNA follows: TGCGCCAGCAGCCAAACGGGACAGGACTTTTATGGCTACACCTTC. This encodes CASSQTGQDFYGYTF.

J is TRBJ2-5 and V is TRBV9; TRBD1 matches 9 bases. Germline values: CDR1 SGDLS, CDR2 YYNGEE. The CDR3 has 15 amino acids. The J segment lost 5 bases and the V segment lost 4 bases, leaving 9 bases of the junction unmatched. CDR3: CASSPGTGSWETQYF. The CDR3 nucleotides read TGTGCCAGCAGCCCGGGGACAGGGTCATGGGAGACCCAGTACTTC.

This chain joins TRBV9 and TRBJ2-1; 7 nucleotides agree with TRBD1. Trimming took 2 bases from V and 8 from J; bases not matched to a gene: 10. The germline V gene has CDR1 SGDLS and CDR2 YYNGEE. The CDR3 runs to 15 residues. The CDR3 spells CASSVDRDTFDEQFF. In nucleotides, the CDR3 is TGTGCCAGCAGCGTCGACAGGGATACTTTCGATGAGCAGTTCTTC.